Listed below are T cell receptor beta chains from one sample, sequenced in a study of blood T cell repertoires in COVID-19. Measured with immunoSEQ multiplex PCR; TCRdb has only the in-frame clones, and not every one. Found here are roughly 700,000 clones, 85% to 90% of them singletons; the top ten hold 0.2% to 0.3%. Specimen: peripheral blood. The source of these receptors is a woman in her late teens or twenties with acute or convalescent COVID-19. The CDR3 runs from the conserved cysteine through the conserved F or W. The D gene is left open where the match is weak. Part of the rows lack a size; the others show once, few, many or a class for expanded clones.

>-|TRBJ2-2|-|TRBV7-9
TGTGCCAGCGGTACAGGGTCCACCGGGGAGCTGTTTTTT
CASGTGSTGELFF
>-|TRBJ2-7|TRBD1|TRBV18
TGTGCCAGCTCACCACAGGACAGGGGCGAGCAGTACTTC
CASSPQDRGEQYF
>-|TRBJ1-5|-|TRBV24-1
TGTGCCACCAGTGACTCCCCAAAGGGGGACCTTTTGGGCAATCAGCCCCAGCATTTT
CATSDSPKGDLLGNQPQHF
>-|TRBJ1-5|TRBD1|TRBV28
TGTGCCAGCAGTGTTGGGACAGGGGGTAGTCAGCCCCAGCATTTT
CASSVGTGGSQPQHF
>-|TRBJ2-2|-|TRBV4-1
TGCGCCAGCAGCCCCCCCAGGGGGGTGTTGGCCGGGGAGCTGTTTTTT
CASSPPRGVLAGELFF
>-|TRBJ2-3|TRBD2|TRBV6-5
TGTGCCAGCAGGATAGCGGGGGGCTCGGATACGCAGTATTTT
CASRIAGGSDTQYF
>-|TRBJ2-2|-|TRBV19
TGTGCCAGTAGTGTGGGGGGTAACACCGGGGAGCTGTTTTTT
CASSVGGNTGELFF
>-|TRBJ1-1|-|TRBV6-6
TGTGCCAGCAGTTACTCCAACAGGGACACTGAAGCTTTCTTT
CASSYSNRDTEAFF
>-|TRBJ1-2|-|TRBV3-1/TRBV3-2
TGTGCCAGCAGCGAACAGGGTTTCTATGGCTACACCTTC
CASSEQGFYGYTF
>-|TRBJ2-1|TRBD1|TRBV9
TGTGCCAGCAGCCTAAGAACCAGGGGGATGGTCAATGAGCAGTTCTTC
CASSLRTRGMVNEQFF
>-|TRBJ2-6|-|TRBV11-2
TGTGCCAGCAGCCCCAGTCGGGGGACGGGGGCCAACGTCCTGACTTTC
CASSPSRGTGANVLTF
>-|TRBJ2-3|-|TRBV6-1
TGTGCCAGCAGTGACGTGAGGAGGGATACGCAGTATTTT
CASSDVRRDTQYF
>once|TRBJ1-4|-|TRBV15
TGTGCCAGGCTCTTTGCAACTAATGAAAAACTGTTTTTT
CARLFATNEKLFF
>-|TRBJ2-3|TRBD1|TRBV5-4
TGTGCCAGCAGCAAGGACAGGGTAGAAGGAGATACGCAGTATTTT
CASSKDRVEGDTQYF
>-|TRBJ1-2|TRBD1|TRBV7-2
TGTGCCGCAGGGGTCGACAGGGGAGTTCGCTATGGCTACACCTTC
CAAGVDRGVRYGYTF
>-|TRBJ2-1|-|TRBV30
TGTGCCTGGAGTAAGGGACATCGGAGCTCCTACAATGAGCAGTTCTTC
CAWSKGHRSSYNEQFF
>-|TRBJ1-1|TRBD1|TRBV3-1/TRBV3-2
TGTGCCAGCGGTTTACAGGGGGGTCTGTCAAACACTGAAGCTTTCTTT
CASGLQGGLSNTEAFF
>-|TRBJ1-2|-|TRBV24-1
TGTGCCACCAGTGATGCGGGCGAAACCTTCTATGGCTACACCTTC
CATSDAGETFYGYTF
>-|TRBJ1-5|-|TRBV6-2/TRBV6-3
TGTGCCAGCAGTCCCCGTGATCAGCCCCAGCATTTT
CASSPRDQPQHF
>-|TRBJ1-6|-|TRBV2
TGTGCCAGCATGGGTACAGTCTCCTATAATTCACCCCTCCACTTT
CASMGTVSYNSPLHF
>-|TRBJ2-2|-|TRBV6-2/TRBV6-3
TGTGCCAGCAGCTTCCTCCTCGAGAGAGAAACGAACACCGGGGAGCTGTTTTTT
CASSFLLERETNTGELFF